A selection of T cell receptor beta chains follows, all from one sample in a study of blood T cell repertoires in COVID-19. This table comes from immunoSEQ multiplex PCR, and its TCRdb copy is limited to in-frame clones, with some not included. The data hold roughly 250,000 clones, with roughly 86% observed a single time. The sequenced material came from PBMCs or T cells enriched from blood (not recorded which). The receptors stem from a woman between 45 and 60 years old who had recovered from COVID-19. The CDR3 runs from the conserved cysteine through the conserved F or W. D genes are given only for firm matches. The size of a clone is reported for some rows only, either as once, few or many, or as a class for expanded clones.

size,V,J,D,CDR3,DNA
-,TRBV29-1,TRBJ2-7,TRBD2,CSVTAGDQYEQYF,TGCAGCGTTACGGCGGGAGATCAATACGAGCAGTACTTC
-,TRBV3-1/TRBV3-2,TRBJ1-1,TRBD1,CASSQESPGQGEAFF,TGTGCCAGCAGCCAAGAATCCCCGGGACAGGGTGAAGCTTTCTTT
-,TRBV2,TRBJ2-1,TRBD2,CASSGEASGYNEQFF,TGTGCCAGCAGTGGGGAGGCTAGCGGGTACAATGAGCAGTTCTTC
-,TRBV7-2,TRBJ2-4,TRBD2,CASSFGLAENIQYF,TGTGCCAGCAGCTTTGGGCTAGCGGAAAACATTCAGTACTTC
-,TRBV9,TRBJ1-4,-,CASSVATGDNEKLFF,TGTGCCAGCAGCGTAGCGACGGGGGATAATGAAAAACTGTTTTTT
-,TRBV4-2,TRBJ2-2,TRBD2,CASSQAIAGEVGELFF,TGTGCCAGCAGCCAAGCGATAGCGGGAGAGGTAGGGGAGCTGTTTTTT
-,TRBV7-8,TRBJ1-6,TRBD1,CASQGLHRDSNSPLHF,TGTGCCAGCCAAGGGCTTCATCGGGACAGTAATTCACCCCTCCACTTT
once,TRBV2,TRBJ1-5,-,CASSRQSNQPQHF,TGTGCCAGTTCCCGACAGAGCAATCAGCCCCAGCATTTT
-,TRBV15,TRBJ2-3,TRBD2,CATSRGSGTSTDTQYF,TGTGCCACCAGCAGAGGGAGCGGGACCAGCACAGATACGCAGTATTTT
-,TRBV9,TRBJ1-6,TRBD1,CASSVGWDRYNSPLHF,TGTGCCAGCAGCGTAGGGTGGGACAGATATAATTCACCCCTCCACTTT
-,TRBV7-6,TRBJ1-3,-,CASSLLGTGNTIYF,TGTGCCAGCAGCTTATTGGGGACAGGAAACACCATATATTTT
-,TRBV7-8,TRBJ1-5,-,CASSPTIDQPQHF,TGTGCCAGCAGCCCTACCATTGATCAGCCCCAGCATTTT
-,TRBV25-1,TRBJ1-5,-,CASSPTGWRQPQHF,TGTGCCAGCAGTCCCACAGGGTGGCGGCAGCCCCAGCATTTT
-,TRBV4-2,TRBJ1-3,TRBD1,CASSIQGATSGNTIYF,TGTGCCAGCAGCATACAGGGGGCGACGTCTGGAAACACCATATATTTT
once,TRBV7-3,TRBJ2-1,TRBD2,CASSPLGAGGGYNEQFF,TGTGCCAGCAGCCCCCTCGGGGCGGGAGGGGGATACAATGAGCAGTTCTTC
-,TRBV29-1,TRBJ1-5,-,CSVGLLNQPQHF,TGCAGCGTGGGCCTGCTAAATCAGCCCCAGCATTTT
once,TRBV9,TRBJ2-1,-,CASSVGRDGSYNEQFF,TGTGCCAGCAGCGTAGGGCGGGACGGCTCCTACAATGAGCAGTTCTTC
-,TRBV29-1,TRBJ2-2,TRBD1,CSVVGQGATGELFF,TGCAGCGTTGTCGGGCAGGGGGCTACCGGGGAGCTGTTTTTT
-,TRBV30,TRBJ1-1,-,CACQPGDTEAFF,TGTGCCTGCCAGCCAGGGGACACTGAAGCTTTCTTT
-,TRBV7-2,TRBJ2-1,TRBD2,CASSSTSGRSNEQFF,TGTGCCAGCAGTTCGACTAGCGGGAGATCCAATGAGCAGTTCTTC
-,TRBV7-6,TRBJ2-7,TRBD1,CASSILGTGEQYF,TGTGCCAGCAGCATCCTCGGGACAGGCGAGCAGTACTTC
-,TRBV19,TRBJ2-1,TRBD1,CASLPRGTGEWNEQFF,TGTGCCAGCCTTCCGAGGGGGACAGGGGAGTGGAATGAGCAGTTCTTC
-,TRBV5-6,TRBJ2-5,TRBD1,CASSARGTGPFILETQYF,TGTGCCAGCAGCGCACGCGGGACAGGGCCGTTTATCCTAGAGACCCAGTACTTC
-,TRBV14,TRBJ1-5,TRBD1,CASSQTGNAQPQHF,TGTGCCAGCAGCCAGACAGGGAACGCTCAGCCCCAGCATTTT
-,TRBV7-8,TRBJ2-3,-,CASSLTRLPPGDTQYF,TGTGCCAGCAGCTTAACACGACTGCCTCCGGGAGATACGCAGTATTTT
-,TRBV28,TRBJ1-2,-,CASSLLRRDGYTF,TGTGCCAGCAGTTTATTACGTCGGGATGGCTACACCTTC
-,TRBV5-1,TRBJ2-5,-,CASSLTYQETQYF,TGCGCCAGCAGCCTGACATATCAAGAGACCCAGTACTTC
-,TRBV11-2,TRBJ2-7,TRBD2,CASSSARLAGAYEQYF,TGTGCCAGCAGCTCAGCTCGCCTAGCGGGGGCCTACGAGCAGTACTTC
-,TRBV27,TRBJ1-5,-,CASSLTGGGHQPQHF,TGTGCCAGCAGTCTAACCGGCGGGGGCCACCAGCCCCAGCATTTT
few,TRBV6-5,TRBJ1-5,-,CASMEDQPQHF,TGTGCCAGCATGGAGGATCAGCCCCAGCATTTT
-,TRBV19,TRBJ1-2,-,CASSISHPGTSRIRGYTF,TGTGCCAGTAGTATATCCCACCCTGGGACATCGCGTATACGTGGCTACACCTTC
-,TRBV14,TRBJ1-3,-,CASSQGRNTIYF,TGTGCCAGCAGCCAAGGTCGGAACACCATATATTTT
-,TRBV27,TRBJ1-2,TRBD1,CASSPRDRVGGYTF,TGTGCCAGCAGCCCTAGGGACAGGGTGGGTGGCTACACCTTC
-,TRBV14,TRBJ1-1,TRBD1,CASSQSPGQGGTEAFF,TGTGCCAGCAGCCAAAGTCCGGGACAGGGGGGCACTGAAGCTTTCTTT
-,TRBV4-3,TRBJ2-3,TRBD2,CASSQEGTKSGDTQYF,TGCGCCAGCAGCCAAGAGGGGACTAAGAGTGGAGATACGCAGTATTTT
-,TRBV18,TRBJ2-3,TRBD2,CASSPTGLAGYTDTQYF,TGTGCCAGCTCACCAACAGGACTAGCGGGATACACAGATACGCAGTATTTT
-,TRBV7-2,TRBJ2-3,-,CASSLASGTGTDTQYF,TGTGCCAGCAGCTTAGCTAGCGGGACAGGCACAGATACGCAGTATTTT
-,TRBV29-1,TRBJ2-6,-,CSVSGPGANVLTF,TGCAGCGTGTCGGGTCCTGGGGCCAACGTCCTGACTTTC
-,TRBV7-9,TRBJ2-7,TRBD2,CASSLWTSRSYEQYF,TGTGCCAGCAGCTTATGGACTAGTAGGTCCTACGAGCAGTACTTC
-,TRBV15,TRBJ2-7,TRBD1,CATSRTTGRDEQYF,TGTGCCACCAGCAGAACGACAGGGCGCGACGAGCAGTACTTC
-,TRBV6-6,TRBJ1-1,-,CASSYQTSPEAFF,TGTGCCAGCAGTTATCAGACATCACCGGAAGCTTTCTTT
-,TRBV6-4,TRBJ2-3,-,CASSLGADTQYF,TGTGCCAGCAGTTTAGGGGCAGATACGCAGTATTTT
-,TRBV7-6,TRBJ1-2,-,CASSFGAGDDGYTF,TGTGCCAGCAGCTTTGGGGCAGGGGATGATGGCTACACCTTC
-,TRBV7-9,TRBJ2-1,TRBD1,CASSLGDRAYNEQFF,TGTGCCAGCAGCTTAGGGGACAGGGCCTACAATGAGCAGTTCTTC
-,TRBV30,TRBJ1-6,-,CAWSSGDNSPLHF,TGTGCCTGGAGTTCCGGGGATAATTCACCCCTCCACTTT
-,TRBV6-2/TRBV6-3,TRBJ2-7,TRBD2,CASSSRTSGYSYEQYF,TGTGCCAGCAGTTCCCGGACTAGCGGATATTCCTACGAGCAGTACTTC
-,TRBV12-5,TRBJ2-2,TRBD2,CARGPGGGTSGRTGELFF,TGTGCTAGGGGGCCTGGGGGGGGGACTTCTGGGCGCACCGGGGAGCTGTTTTTT
-,TRBV28,TRBJ2-1,TRBD2,CASSSPASGSWQFF,TGTGCCAGCAGTTCCCCCGCTAGCGGGAGTTGGCAGTTCTTC
-,TRBV27,TRBJ1-4,-,CASSLLEGMGKLFF,TGTGCCAGCAGTTTATTAGAGGGAATGGGGAAACTGTTTTTT
-,TRBV6-4,TRBJ2-1,-,CATSENGWRGNEQFF,TGTGCCACCTCAGAAAACGGCTGGAGAGGAAATGAGCAGTTCTTC
-,TRBV18,TRBJ1-5,TRBD1,CASSPPGTGDQPQHF,TGTGCCAGCTCACCCCCCGGGACAGGGGATCAGCCCCAGCATTTT
-,TRBV3-1/TRBV3-2,TRBJ2-2,TRBD2,CASNPAGSTGELFF,TGTGCCAGCAACCCAGCGGGATCCACCGGGGAGCTGTTTTTT
few,TRBV3-1/TRBV3-2,TRBJ1-1,TRBD1,CASSQVPGQGAGTEAFF,TGTGCCAGCAGCCAAGTTCCGGGACAGGGGGCTGGGACTGAAGCTTTCTTT